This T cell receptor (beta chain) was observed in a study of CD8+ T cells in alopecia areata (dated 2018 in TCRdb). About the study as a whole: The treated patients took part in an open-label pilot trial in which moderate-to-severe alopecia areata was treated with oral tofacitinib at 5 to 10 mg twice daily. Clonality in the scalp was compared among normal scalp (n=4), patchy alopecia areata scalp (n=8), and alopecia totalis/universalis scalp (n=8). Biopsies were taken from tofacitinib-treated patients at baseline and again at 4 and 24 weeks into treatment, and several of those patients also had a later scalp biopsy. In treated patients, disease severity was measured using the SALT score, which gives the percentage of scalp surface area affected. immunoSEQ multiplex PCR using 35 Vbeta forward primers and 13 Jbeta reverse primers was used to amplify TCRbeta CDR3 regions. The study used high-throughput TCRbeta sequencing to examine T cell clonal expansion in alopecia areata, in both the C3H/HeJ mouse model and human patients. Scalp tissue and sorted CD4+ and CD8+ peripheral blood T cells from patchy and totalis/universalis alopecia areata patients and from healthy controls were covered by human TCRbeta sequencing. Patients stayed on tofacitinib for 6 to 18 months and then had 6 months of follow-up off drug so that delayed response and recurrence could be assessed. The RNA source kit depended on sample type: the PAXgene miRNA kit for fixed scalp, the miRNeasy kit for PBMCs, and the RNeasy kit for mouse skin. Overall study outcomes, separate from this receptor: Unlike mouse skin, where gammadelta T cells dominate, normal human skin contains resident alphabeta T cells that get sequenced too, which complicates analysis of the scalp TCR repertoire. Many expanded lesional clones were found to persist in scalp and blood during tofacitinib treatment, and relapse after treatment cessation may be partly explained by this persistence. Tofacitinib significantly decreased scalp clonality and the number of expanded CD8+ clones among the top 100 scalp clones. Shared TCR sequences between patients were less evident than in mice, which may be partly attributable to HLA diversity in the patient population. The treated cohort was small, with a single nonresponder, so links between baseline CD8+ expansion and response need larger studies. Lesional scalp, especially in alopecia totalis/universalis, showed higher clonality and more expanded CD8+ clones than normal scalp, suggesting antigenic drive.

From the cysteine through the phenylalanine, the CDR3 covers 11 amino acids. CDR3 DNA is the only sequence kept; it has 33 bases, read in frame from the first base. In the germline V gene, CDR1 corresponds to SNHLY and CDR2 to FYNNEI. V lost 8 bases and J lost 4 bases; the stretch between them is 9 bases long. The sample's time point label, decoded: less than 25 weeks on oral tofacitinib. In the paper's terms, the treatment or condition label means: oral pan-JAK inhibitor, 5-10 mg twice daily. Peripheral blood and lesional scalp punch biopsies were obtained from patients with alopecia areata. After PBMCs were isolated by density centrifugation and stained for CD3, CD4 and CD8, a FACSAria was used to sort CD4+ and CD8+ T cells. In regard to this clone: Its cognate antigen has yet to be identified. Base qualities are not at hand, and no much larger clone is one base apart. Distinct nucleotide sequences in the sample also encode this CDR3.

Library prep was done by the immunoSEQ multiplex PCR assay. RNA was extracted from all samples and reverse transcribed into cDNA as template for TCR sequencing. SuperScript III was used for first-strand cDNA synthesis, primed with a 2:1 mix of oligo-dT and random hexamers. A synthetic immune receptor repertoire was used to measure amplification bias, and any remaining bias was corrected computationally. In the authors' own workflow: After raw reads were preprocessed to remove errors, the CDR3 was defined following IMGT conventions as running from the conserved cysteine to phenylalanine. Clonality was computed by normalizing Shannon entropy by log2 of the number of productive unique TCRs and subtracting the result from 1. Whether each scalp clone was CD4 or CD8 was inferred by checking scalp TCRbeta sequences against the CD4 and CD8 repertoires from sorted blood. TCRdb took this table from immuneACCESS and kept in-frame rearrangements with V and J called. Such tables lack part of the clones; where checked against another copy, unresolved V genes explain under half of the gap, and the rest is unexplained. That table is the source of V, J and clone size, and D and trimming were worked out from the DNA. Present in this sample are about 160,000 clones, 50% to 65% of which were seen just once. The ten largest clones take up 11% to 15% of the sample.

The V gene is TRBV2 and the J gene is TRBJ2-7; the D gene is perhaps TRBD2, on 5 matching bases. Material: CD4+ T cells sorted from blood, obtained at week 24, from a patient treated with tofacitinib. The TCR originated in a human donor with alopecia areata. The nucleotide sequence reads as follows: TGTGCCAGCCGGGATGTTTACGAGCAGTACTTC. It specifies CASRDVYEQYF.